This TCR beta chain was recovered during a study of blood T cell repertoires in COVID-19. About the study: Material from acute and convalescent COVID-19 was sourced from the United States, Italy and Spain. PBMCs, B-cell-depleted T cells, or T cells provided the cDNA or gDNA that made up the material.

Per the authors' pipeline: Reference gene primer amplification yielded estimated nucleated cell counts. Libraries were prepared by immunoSEQ multiplex PCR; TCRdb keeps only in-frame clonotypes and omits some of them. V and J calls and clone size are copied from that table; D and trimming were computed from the DNA. The table shows tens of thousands of clones, with 86% occurring only once. The CDR3 is made up of 14 amino acids. Germline V gene lookup returns CDR1 MDHEN and CDR2 SYDVKM. V shed 6 bases and J shed 4 bases, with 15 bases lying between them. The source material was peripheral blood. The clonotype comes from a man aged 50-59 years with active or convalescent COVID-19. The gene calls are TRBV28 and TRBJ2-5; perhaps TRBD1 as D (5 bases). CDR3 nucleotides: TGTGCCAGCAGCCGAAAGCAGGGCGGAGAGACCCAGTACTTC. Translated: CASSRKQGGETQYF.